The TCR beta chain under discussion was sequenced for a study of blood T cell repertoires in COVID-19. Whole-study context: From the United States, Italy and Spain came samples of acute and convalescent COVID-19. Sources were T cells, B-cell-depleted T cells, or PBMCs; the material itself was cDNA or gDNA.

Deletions cut 6 bases from V and 2 bases from J, with 8 bases between. The CDR3 spans 12 residues. Germline CDR1 and CDR2: MNHEY and SMNVEV (reference sequence). In the study's own analysis: Amplification with reference gene primers provided the estimates of nucleated cell counts. Profiling relied on immunoSEQ multiplex PCR, and the TCRdb table lists in-frame clones only, not all of them. Clone size and V and J calls were adopted from that table, with D and trimming inferred from the DNA. The sample lists tens of thousands of clones, around 83% occurring once. The source of this sequence is a human donor in a cohort sampled during active COVID-19. This chain joins TRBV27 and TRBJ2-7; D may be TRBD1 (6 bases). Sequencing was performed on peripheral blood. The DNA of the CDR3 is TGTGCCAGCAGCCGGACAGCCTACGAGCAGTACTTC. Encoded protein: CASSRTAYEQYF.